This T cell receptor beta chain is from a study of T cells after yellow fever vaccination. This clonotype was recorded a few times. TCRdb recomputed calls from the 5' RACE reads with MiXCR, one row per CDR3 protein. The sample contains more than 9,500 distinct CDR3 sequences, roughly 6% of which appear only once. The V end lost 7 bases, the J end lost 0 bases, and 14 bases lay between the germline ends. CDR1 and CDR2 (germline): SGHTA, FQGNSA. This CDR3 region has 15 residues. The source is a young man who received the YFV17D yellow fever vaccine. The specimen comprised PBMCs, either bulk or a sorted T-cell subset (CD4+, CD8+, memory, or dextramer-sorted; not recorded which), sampled on the day of the yellow fever booster vaccination. The gene calls are TRBV7-2 and TRBJ2-3, with a tentative D call TRBD2 (5 bases). CDR3 bases: TGTGCCAGCACCCCGAGGGCTGCTAGCACAGATACGCAGTATTTT. The encoded protein is CASTPRAASTDTQYF.